Listed below are T cell receptor beta chains from one sample, sequenced in a study of early T cells in non-severe SARS-CoV-2 infection. TCRdb re-analysed the 5' RACE reads in MiXCR, keeping a single row per CDR3 protein. The table has more than 40,000 distinct CDR3 sequences, approximately 4% seen once. The material sequenced was whole blood. The origin of the receptors is an adult who was a healthcare worker with PCR-confirmed SARS-CoV-2 infection or an uninfected control (not recorded which). Both conserved end residues are part of each CDR3. D genes are given only for firm matches. Rows may omit the clone size; those that give it use once, few, many or a size class.

V gene,J gene,clone size,D gene,CDR3 protein,CDR3 DNA
TRBV12-3/TRBV12-4,TRBJ1-1,many,-,CASSLFPGGTEAFF,TGTGCCAGCAGTTTATTCCCCGGGGGCACTGAAGCTTTCTTT
TRBV29-1,TRBJ2-7,many,-,CSVEGYQEQYF,TGCAGCGTTGAGGGTTACCAGGAGCAGTACTTC
TRBV7-8,TRBJ1-1,many,-,CASSLVRNTEAFF,TGTGCCAGCAGCTTGGTACGAAACACTGAAGCTTTCTTT
TRBV4-1,TRBJ1-2,many,-,CASSQARQINYGYTF,TGCGCCAGCAGCCAGGCTCGACAGATTAACTATGGCTACACCTTC
TRBV7-2,TRBJ2-4,many,TRBD1,CASSTEGAAAKNIQYF,TGTGCCAGCAGCACCGAGGGGGCGGCAGCCAAAAACATTCAGTACTTC
TRBV4-1,TRBJ1-1,few,-,CASSHAPGNTEAFF,TGCGCCAGCAGCCACGCCCCGGGAAACACTGAAGCTTTCTTT
TRBV2,TRBJ2-7,many,-,CASSVFYEQYF,TGTGCCAGCAGCGTCTTCTACGAGCAGTACTTC
TRBV29-1,TRBJ2-1,-,-,CSVEDLRSGEDNEQFF,TGCAGCGTTGAAGATCTAAGATCAGGGGAGGACAATGAGCAGTTCTTC
TRBV7-2,TRBJ1-2,many,-,CASSLALREVDYGYTF,TGTGCCAGCAGCTTAGCGTTGCGAGAGGTGGACTATGGCTACACCTTC
TRBV7-8,TRBJ2-3,many,-,CASSLAGVGDTQYF,TGTGCCAGCAGCTTAGCGGGAGTTGGGGATACGCAGTATTTT
TRBV12-3/TRBV12-4,TRBJ2-1,-,TRBD2,CASSFPRTRGANEQFF,TGTGCCAGCAGTTTTCCTAGGACTAGAGGGGCCAATGAGCAGTTCTTC
TRBV5-4,TRBJ2-1,many,-,CASSLAGSLMGGNEQFF,TGTGCCAGCAGCTTGGCGGGCAGCCTAATGGGTGGGAATGAGCAGTTCTTC
TRBV5-1,TRBJ2-5,many,-,CASSPTAGEETQYF,TGCGCCAGCAGCCCTACGGCTGGGGAAGAGACCCAGTACTTC
TRBV9,TRBJ2-3,many,-,CASSAVHGGTQYF,TGTGCCAGCAGCGCCGTGCACGGTGGTACGCAGTATTTT
TRBV6-2/TRBV6-3,TRBJ2-1,many,-,CASSYGHEQFF,TGTGCCAGCAGTTACGGTCATGAGCAGTTCTTC
TRBV7-6,TRBJ2-1,many,-,CASSLTGFMNEQFF,TGTGCCAGCAGCTTAACAGGGTTCATGAATGAGCAGTTCTTC
TRBV2,TRBJ1-5,-,-,CASTYIRPGHGVGQPQHF,TGTGCCAGCACATACATCAGACCGGGACACGGAGTAGGTCAGCCCCAGCATTTT
TRBV29-1,TRBJ1-1,many,TRBD1,CSVGDRDQAFF,TGCAGCGTTGGGGACAGGGATCAAGCTTTCTTT
TRBV11-2,TRBJ2-5,many,TRBD2,CASSLHGLAVGGTQYF,TGTGCCAGCAGCCTTCATGGACTAGCGGTGGGAGGGACCCAGTACTTC
TRBV4-1,TRBJ2-5,many,TRBD2,CASSQDGTSGIPGGETQYF,TGCGCCAGCAGCCAAGACGGGACTAGCGGGATTCCCGGGGGGGAGACCCAGTACTTC